These 25 T cell receptor beta chains originate from one sample sequenced in a study of T cell clonality in common variable immunodeficiency. Assay: immunoSEQ multiplex PCR; the TCRdb copy retains only in-frame clones and omits some. The sample contains 57,000 or so clones, none of them singletons. The sequencing input was peripheral blood mononuclear cells. The receptors originated from a person aged 18 to 69 in good health.

This clone was counted many times. One end of the junction fails to match germline, which may point to a read error. The read ends 3 residues shy of where the CDR3 ends; the end is completed using the germline J gene. Other DNA sequences from this sample encode an identical CDR3 as well. This chain links TRBV4-2 with TRBJ2-3; D could derive from TRBD1 or TRBD2 (5 bases each). The CDR3 runs to 14 residues. Germline CDR1 LGHNA, CDR2 YNFKEQ. CDR3 sequence reads: CASSQDRGADTQYF. The CDR3 bases that were read are TGCGCCAGCAGCCAAGATCGAGGGGCCGATACG.

Many counts were recorded for this clone. The sequenced part of the CDR3 DNA is TGTGCCAGTAGTAGGGGACAGGGGTTCGCCGGGGAG. Residues: CASSRGQGFAGE. The whole CDR3 protein reads CASSRGQGFAGELFF. The chain recombines TRBV19 with TRBJ2-2; 10 positions agree with TRBD1. The observed sequence ends 3 residues before the CDR3 terminus, with the missing tail filled in from the germline J gene. The germline CDR1 and CDR2 sequences are LNHDA and SQIVND (reference sequence). V was pared by 4 bases and J by 6 bases, with 5 bases of the junction left unmatched. The CDR3 totals 15 residues.

This clone occurred many times. The CDR3 end is not reached by the read, which stops 3 residues before it; the germline J gene fills it in. This rearrangement joins TRBV20-1 to TRBJ2-1, with 9 bases lining up with TRBD2. CDR1 is DFQATT, CDR2 SNEGSKA, per germline (reference sequence). With 5 bases clipped from V and 8 bases from J, the junction kept 10 bases outside the gene matches. This CDR3 region has 14 residues. The CDR3 region is CSAPRASGTDEQFF. The DNA read from the CDR3 is TGCAGTGCTCCTCGGGCTAGCGGGACCGATGAG.

Many counts were recorded for this clone. With the read ending 3 residues before the CDR3 end, the germline J gene is used to fill in that end. The chain employs TRBV10-3 and TRBJ1-2; possible D gene TRBD1, 5 bases. The CDR3 is made up of 16 amino acids. V gave up 0 bases and J gave up 7 bases, with 18 bases separating them. Germline CDR1 is ENHRY and CDR2 is SYGVKD. The DNA read from the CDR3 is TGTGCCATCAGTGAGTCGTTTGCTCAGGGAGGGCTTGGC. Its translation is CAISESFAQGGLG. The CDR3 as a whole reads CAISESFAQGGLGYTF.

This clone has only a few counts. Read sequence stops 3 residues before the CDR3 end, and the germline J gene provides the missing end. V and J are TRBV7-9 and TRBJ2-7, with D possibly being TRBD1 (6 bases). CDR1 SEHNR and CDR2 FQNEAQ come from the germline V gene (reference sequence). Trimming removed 3 bases at V and 1 base at J, with 7 bases between. The CDR3 runs 13 residues. The CDR3 spells CASSFGQSYEQYF. Partial CDR3 DNA: TGTGCCAGCAGCTTCGGACAGTCCTACGAG.

This clone was seen at least ten times. From the germline J gene comes the end of the CDR3, since the read stops 3 residues before it. The genes are TRBV4-2 and TRBJ2-7; 8 bases are a match to TRBD2. The CDR3 covers 14 residues. Germline CDR1 is LGHNA and CDR2 is YNFKEQ. V dropped 0 bases and J dropped 5; count of bases not matched to a gene: 3. The chain's CDR3 is CASSQDPTSDEQYF. CDR3 DNA, as far as it was read: TGTGCCAGCAGCCAAGATCCGACTAGCGACGAG.

This clone was counted many times. The covered CDR3 bases are TGCGCCAGCAGCTTGGCCGCCGACTTGGGCACTGAA. This gives the protein CASSLAADLGTE. The complete CDR3 reads CASSLAADLGTEAFF. The rearrangement links TRBV5-1 to TRBJ1-1, with D hard to call. The missing CDR3 end, 3 residues past where the read stops, is filled in from the germline J gene. This CDR3 contains 15 residues. With 0 bases removed from V and 4 bases from J, the gap between germline ends came to 13 bases. Per germline, CDR1 SGHRS and CDR2 YFSETQ.

This clone was seen many times. Coverage ceases 3 residues before the CDR3 finishes, and the germline J gene fills in the end. This sequence joins TRBV4-2 and TRBJ2-1, with 10 nucleotides matching TRBD1. The CDR3 has 15 residues. Trimming removed 3 bases from V and 4 bases from J; junction bases left unmatched: 3. Germline CDR1 and CDR2: LGHNA and YNFKEQ. Partial CDR3 DNA: TGTGCCAGCAGCCACGGGACAGGGGATTACAATGAG. It encodes CASSHGTGDYNE. The whole CDR3 sequence reads CASSHGTGDYNEQFF.

At least ten counts were recorded for this clone. The read finishes 3 residues shy of the CDR3 end, and the germline J gene is used to complete it. The V call is TRBV7-8, the J call TRBJ2-5; maybe TRBD2 (6 bases). Trimming pared 1 base from V and 7 bases from J, leaving 19 bases between. Germline V gene lookup returns CDR1 SGHVS and CDR2 FQNEAQ. The CDR3 is 16 residues long. The CDR3 sequence: CASSLDAGGLVATQYF. The CDR3 DNA, read in part, is TGTGCCAGCAGCTTAGATGCCGGAGGGCTTGTGGCGACC.

This clone was seen many times. The CDR3 end lies 3 residues beyond the end of the read and is filled in from the germline J gene. The gene calls are TRBV4-1 and TRBJ2-1, with TRBD2 matching 11 bases. Germline V gene sequence: CDR1 MGHRA, CDR2 YSYEKL. The length of the CDR3 is 15 residues. The V segment lost 6 bases and the J segment 4 bases; nucleotides outside the gene matches: 5. CDR3: CASRGTSGTYNEQFF. The CDR3 bases that were read are TGCGCCAGCAGAGGGACTAGCGGAACTTACAATGAG.

This clone came up many times. The CDR3 end falls 3 residues outside the read, so it is completed with the germline J gene. The V and J genes are TRBV5-1 and TRBJ1-6, with 10 bases aligning to TRBD1. The germline V gene encodes CDR1 SGHRS and CDR2 YFSETQ. V was pared by 4 bases and J by 7 bases, with 5 bases of the junction left unmatched. The length of the CDR3 is 15 residues. The part of the CDR3 DNA that was read is TGCGCCAGCAGCCCCACGGGACAGGGGAATTCACCC. As protein: CASSPTGQGNSP. The CDR3 in full is CASSPTGQGNSPLHF. The whole variable domain, filled in from reference TRBV5-1 and TRBJ1-6, reads KAGVTQTPRYLIKTRGQQVTLSCSPISGHRSVSWYQQTPGQGLQFLFEYFSETQRNKGNFPGRFSGRQFSNSRSEMNVSTLELGDSALYLCASSPTGQGNSPLHFGNGTRLTVT.

This clone was counted at least ten times. The DNA ends 3 residues before the CDR3 does, and the rest of the CDR3 is filled in from the germline J gene. The V call is TRBV19, the J call TRBJ2-1, with TRBD2 as a possible D gene (5 bases). Trimming took 3 bases from V and 0 from J, leaving 12 bases between them. Germline CDR1 is LNHDA and CDR2 is SQIVND (reference sequence). The CDR3 is 16 residues long. Incomplete CDR3 DNA: TGTGCCAGTAGTATCCGAGTAGCGAGCTCCTACAATGAG. This encodes CASSIRVASSYNE. The complete CDR3 protein is CASSIRVASSYNEQFF. Full variable domain (missing parts from reference TRBV19 and TRBJ2-1): DGGITQSPKYLFRKEGQNVTLSCEQNLNHDAMYWYRQDPGQGLRLIYYSQIVNDFQKGDIAEGYSVSREKKESFPLTVTSAQKNPTAFYLCASSIRVASSYNEQFFGPGTRLTVL.

This clone was recorded at least ten times. The read terminates 3 residues before the CDR3 end, so the remaining end is supplied by the germline J gene. This chain joins TRBV5-4 and TRBJ2-1; TRBD2 aligns across 7 bases. Germline-derived CDR1 and CDR2 are SGHNT and YYREEE (reference sequence). V was pared by 2 bases and J by 7 bases, with 12 bases of the junction left unmatched. The CDR3 length is 16 residues. The CDR3 loop is CASSFSGLVLGNEQFF. The CDR3 DNA, read in part, is TGTGCCAGCAGCTTTAGCGGGCTGGTTTTGGGGAATGAG.

This clone was observed at least ten times. The read ends 3 residues early relative to the CDR3; the germline J gene fills the gap. The gene calls are TRBV28 and TRBJ2-7; D is ambiguous. V lost 5 bases to trimming and J lost 3 bases, with 5 bases between them. The CDR3 length is 11 residues. The germline CDR1 and CDR2 sequences are MDHEN and SYDVKM. The CDR3 sequence: CASSTYYEQYF. The DNA read from the CDR3 is TGTGCCAGCAGTACCTACTACGAG.

This clone was observed at least ten times. The read gets to within 3 residues of the CDR3 end, and the germline J gene fills in the rest. The chain joins TRBV7-2 to TRBJ2-5; 7 positions agree with TRBD1. V lost 5 bases, J lost 5 bases, and 11 bases stayed unmatched. Germline V gene lookup returns CDR1 SGHTA and CDR2 FQGNSA. This CDR3 spans 15 amino acids. The part of the CDR3 DNA that was read is TGTGCCAGCAGCCCGCAGACAGGGTTGGGGGAGACC. As protein: CASSPQTGLGET. The entire CDR3 reads CASSPQTGLGETQYF.

Ten or more counts support this clone. With the read ending 3 residues before the CDR3 end, the germline J gene is used to fill in that end. V usage is TRBV12-3 or TRBV12-4 and J usage is TRBJ2-3; 7 positions agree with TRBD1. J lost 2 bases, V lost 10 bases, and 9 bases had no gene match. There are 14 residues in the CDR3. This chain's CDR3 is CATSGTAITDTQYF. CDR3 bases read: TGTGCCACCTCCGGGACAGCAATCACAGATACG.

In its sample, this clone was seen many times. The CDR3 end is not reached by the read, which stops 3 residues before it; the germline J gene fills it in. The chain links TRBV20-1 to TRBJ2-7; TRBD2 matches 13 bases. V lost 1 base to trimming and J lost 4 bases; unmatched junction nucleotides: 10. The CDR3 spans 17 residues. Per germline, CDR1 DFQATT and CDR2 SNEGSKA (reference sequence). CDR3 amino acids: CSARGAGLAGPTYEQYF. The sequenced part of the CDR3 DNA is TGCAGTGCTAGAGGGGCGGGACTAGCGGGGCCAACTTACGAG.

This clone appeared many times. The CDR3 extends 3 residues past the end of the read, so its final part is completed from the germline J gene. This chain joins TRBV5-1 and TRBJ2-7; TRBD1 agrees at 8 bases. The CDR3 has 16 residues. J lost 3 bases, V lost 1 base, and 9 bases had no gene match. Germline V gene data show CDR1 as SGHRS and CDR2 as YFSETQ. The CDR3 protein is CASSLSPGGFLYEQYF. The sequenced CDR3 bases are TGCGCCAGCAGCTTGTCTCCAGGGGGCTTTCTCTACGAG.

The table lists this clone with many counts. The CDR3 is cut off 3 residues early in the read; its end comes from the germline J gene. V usage is TRBV10-2 and J usage is TRBJ2-3; 11 bases match TRBD2. After removal of 8 bases from V and 2 bases from J, the junction contained 3 bases not matched to a gene. CDR1 WSHSY and CDR2 SAAADI come from the germline V gene. The CDR3 is 14 residues long. The CDR3 protein is CASGTSGNTDTQYF. The DNA read from the CDR3 is TGCGCCAGCGGGACTAGCGGAAACACAGATACG.

This clone was seen repeatedly, ten times or more. Sequencing ends 3 residues short of the CDR3 end; the germline J gene provides the rest. The gene calls are TRBV5-1 and TRBJ1-2, with D maybe TRBD1 (5 bases). Germline V lookup: CDR1 SGHRS, CDR2 YFSETQ. Trimming pared 1 base from V and 0 bases from J, leaving 10 bases between. CDR3 length equals 15 residues. CDR3 bases read: TGCGCCAGCAGCTTGTTAGCAGGGCCTAACTATGGC. This gives the protein CASSLLAGPNYG. The entire CDR3 sequence reads CASSLLAGPNYGYTF.

This clone came up many times. The read terminates 3 residues ahead of where the CDR3 ends, so the germline J gene completes it. This chain joins TRBV7-6 and TRBJ1-2; 8 bases map to TRBD1. V shed 1 base and J 4 bases; nucleotides not matched to a gene: 14. Germline V gene lookup returns CDR1 SGHVS and CDR2 FNYEAQ. This CDR3 contains 18 residues. The sequenced part of the CDR3 DNA is TGTGCCAGCAGCTTAGTGAGGTCAGGGGGCGCTAGGGGCTATGGC. Translating it yields CASSLVRSGGARGYG. The complete CDR3 protein is CASSLVRSGGARGYGYTF.

This clone was counted at least ten times. Read coverage stops 3 residues before the CDR3 terminus; the germline J gene supplies the remainder. This chain connects TRBV19 to TRBJ2-3; 9 nucleotides match TRBD1. Germline lookup yields CDR1 LNHDA and CDR2 SQIVND (reference sequence). This CDR3 has 13 residues. The part of the CDR3 DNA that was read is TGTGCCAGTACTGAACAGGGGGCGTTGGCG. Translating gives CASTEQGALA. The whole CDR3 sequence reads CASTEQGALAQYF.

This clone was observed at least ten times. The missing CDR3 end, 3 residues past where the read stops, is filled in from the germline J gene. The V gene is TRBV5-5, the J gene TRBJ2-7; 11 positions agree with TRBD2. The length of the CDR3 is 14 residues. The ends lost 4 bases at V and 4 bases at J; junction bases unmatched: 4. Germline values: CDR1 SGHKS, CDR2 YYEKEE (reference sequence). CDR3: CASSAGLAAYEQYF. The CDR3 DNA, read in part, is TGTGCCAGCAGCGCGGGACTAGCGGCTTACGAG.

At least ten counts were recorded for this clone. The CDR3 goes on 3 residues after the read ends, and that part is filled in from the germline J gene. This chain links TRBV18 with TRBJ2-1; D is possibly TRBD1 (5 bases). The CDR3 contains 15 residues. CDR1 is KGHSH, CDR2 LQKENI, per germline. Trimming removed 0 bases from V and 9 bases from J, with 15 bases in between. CDR3 region: CASSPPVSGIGEQFF. CDR3 bases read: TGTGCCAGCTCACCACCGGTGTCAGGGATAGGTGAG.

This clone has at least ten counts. Read coverage stops 3 residues before the CDR3 terminus; the germline J gene supplies the remainder. The rearrangement links TRBV6-2 or TRBV6-3 to TRBJ1-5; D is possibly TRBD1 (6 bases). CDR1 MNHEY and CDR2 SVGEGT come from the germline V gene. V was clipped by 0 bases and J by 6 bases, with 12 bases between them. The length of the CDR3 is 15 residues. The CDR3 reads CASSYSGAWGQPQHF. The sequenced CDR3 bases are TGTGCCAGCAGTTACTCGGGGGCCTGGGGTCAGCCC.